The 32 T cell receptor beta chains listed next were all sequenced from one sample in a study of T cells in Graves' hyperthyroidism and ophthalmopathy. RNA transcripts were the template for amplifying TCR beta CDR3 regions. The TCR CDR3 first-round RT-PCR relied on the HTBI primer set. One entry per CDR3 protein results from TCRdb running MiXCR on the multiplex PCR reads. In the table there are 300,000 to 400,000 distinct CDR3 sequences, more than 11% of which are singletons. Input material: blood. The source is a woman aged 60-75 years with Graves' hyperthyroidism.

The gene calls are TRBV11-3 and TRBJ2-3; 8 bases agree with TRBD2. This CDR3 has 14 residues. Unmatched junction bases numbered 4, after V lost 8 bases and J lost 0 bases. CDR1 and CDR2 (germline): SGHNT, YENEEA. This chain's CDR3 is CASPASGSTDTQYF. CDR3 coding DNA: TGTGCCAGCCCTGCTAGCGGGAGCACAGATACGCAGTATTTT. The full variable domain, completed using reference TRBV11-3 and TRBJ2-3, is EAGVVQSPRYKIIEKKQPVAFWCNPISGHNTLYWYLQNLGQGPELLIRYENEEAVDDSQLPKDRFSAERLKGVDSTLKIQPAELGDSAVYLCASPASGSTDTQYFGPGTRLTVL.

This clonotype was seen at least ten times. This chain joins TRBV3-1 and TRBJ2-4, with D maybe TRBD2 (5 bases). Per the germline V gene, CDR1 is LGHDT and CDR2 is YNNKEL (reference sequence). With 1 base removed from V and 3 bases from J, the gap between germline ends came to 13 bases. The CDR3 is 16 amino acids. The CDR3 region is CASSQGRTPGKNIQYF. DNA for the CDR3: TGTGCCAGCAGCCAAGGGAGGACCCCGGGCAAAAACATTCAGTACTTC. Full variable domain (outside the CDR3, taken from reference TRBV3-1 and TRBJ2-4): DTAVSQTPKYLVTQMGNDKSIKCEQNLGHDTMYWYKQDSKKFLKIMFSYNNKELIINETVPNRFSPKSPDKAHLNLHINSLELGDSAVYFCASSQGRTPGKNIQYFGAGTRLSVL.

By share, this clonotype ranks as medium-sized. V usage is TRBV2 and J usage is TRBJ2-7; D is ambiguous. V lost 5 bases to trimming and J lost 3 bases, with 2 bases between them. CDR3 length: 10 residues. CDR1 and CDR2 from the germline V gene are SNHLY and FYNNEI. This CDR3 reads CASSLYEQYF. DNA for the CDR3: TGTGCCAGCAGTCTCTACGAGCAGTACTTC.

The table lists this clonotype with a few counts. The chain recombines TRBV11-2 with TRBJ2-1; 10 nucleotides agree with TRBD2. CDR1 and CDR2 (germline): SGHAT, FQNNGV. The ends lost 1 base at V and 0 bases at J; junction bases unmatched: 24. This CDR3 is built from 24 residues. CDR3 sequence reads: CASSLGVKLAGESGGLISYNEQFF. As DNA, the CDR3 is TGTGCCAGCAGCTTAGGAGTTAAGCTAGCGGGAGAGTCAGGGGGTTTGATCTCCTACAATGAGCAGTTCTTC.

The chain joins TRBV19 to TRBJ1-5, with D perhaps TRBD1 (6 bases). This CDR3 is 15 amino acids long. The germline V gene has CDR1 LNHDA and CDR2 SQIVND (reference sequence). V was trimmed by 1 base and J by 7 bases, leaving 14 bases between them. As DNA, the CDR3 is TGTGCCAGTAGTATAGGGGGGTGGAGGGGGCAGCCCCAGCATTTT. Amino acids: CASSIGGWRGQPQHF.

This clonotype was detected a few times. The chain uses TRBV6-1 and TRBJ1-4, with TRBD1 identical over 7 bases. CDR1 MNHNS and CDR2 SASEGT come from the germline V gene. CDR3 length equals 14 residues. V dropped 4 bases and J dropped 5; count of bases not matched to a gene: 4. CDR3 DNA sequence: TGTGCCAGCAGTGTTGGGACAGTCAATGAAAAACTGTTTTTT. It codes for CASSVGTVNEKLFF.

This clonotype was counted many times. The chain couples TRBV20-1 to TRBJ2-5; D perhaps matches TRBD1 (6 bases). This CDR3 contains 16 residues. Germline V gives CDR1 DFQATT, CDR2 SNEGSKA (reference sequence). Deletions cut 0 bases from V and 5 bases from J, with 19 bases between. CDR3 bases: TGCAGTGCTAGAGACCGCAGGGGCCTCTCTGCGGAGACCCAGTACTTC. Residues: CSARDRRGLSAETQYF.

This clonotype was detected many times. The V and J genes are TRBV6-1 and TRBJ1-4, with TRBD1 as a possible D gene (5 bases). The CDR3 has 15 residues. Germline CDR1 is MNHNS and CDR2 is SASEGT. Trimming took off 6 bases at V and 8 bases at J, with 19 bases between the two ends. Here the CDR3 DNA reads TGTGCCAGCAGCTCCCTGGGCAGGGCGGGAGAAAAACTGTTTTTT. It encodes CASSSLGRAGEKLFF.

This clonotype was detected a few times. The CDR3 protein is CASSYSFLSGGGKGNEQFF. The DNA for the CDR3 is TGTGCCAGCAGTTACTCATTCCTTAGCGGAGGAGGAAAGGGGAATGAGCAGTTCTTC. The genes are TRBV6-2 or TRBV6-3 and TRBJ2-1; D possibly corresponds to TRBD2 (6 bases). The CDR3 runs 19 residues. V was trimmed by 0 bases and J by 7 bases, leaving 25 bases between them. Germline CDR1 MNHEY, CDR2 SVGEGT.

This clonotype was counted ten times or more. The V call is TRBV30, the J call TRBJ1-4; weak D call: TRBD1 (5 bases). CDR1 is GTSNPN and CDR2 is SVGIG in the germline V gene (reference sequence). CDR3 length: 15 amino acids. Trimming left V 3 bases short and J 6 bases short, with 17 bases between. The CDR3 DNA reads TGTGCCTGGAGGGACAACAGGCTCACCTATGAAAAACTGTTTTTT. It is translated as CAWRDNRLTYEKLFF.

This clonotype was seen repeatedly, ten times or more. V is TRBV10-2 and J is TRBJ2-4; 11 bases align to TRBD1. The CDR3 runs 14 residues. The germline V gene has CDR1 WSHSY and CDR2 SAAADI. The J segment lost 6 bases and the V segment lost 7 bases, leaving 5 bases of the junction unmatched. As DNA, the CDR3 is TGCGCCAGCACTCCGGACAGGGGGCTAAACATTCAGTACTTC. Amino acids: CASTPDRGLNIQYF.

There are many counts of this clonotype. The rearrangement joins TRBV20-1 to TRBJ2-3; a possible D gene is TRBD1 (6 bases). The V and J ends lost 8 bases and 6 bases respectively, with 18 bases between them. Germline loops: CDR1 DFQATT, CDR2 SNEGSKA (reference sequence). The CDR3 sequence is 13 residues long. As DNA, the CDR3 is TGCAGTACCCCTGGACAGAGAGTGGATACGCAGTATTTT. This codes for CSTPGQRVDTQYF.

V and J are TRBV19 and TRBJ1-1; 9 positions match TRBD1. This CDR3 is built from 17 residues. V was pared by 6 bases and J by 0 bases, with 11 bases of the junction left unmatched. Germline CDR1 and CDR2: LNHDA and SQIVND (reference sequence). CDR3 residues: CASRTTGGWSMNTEAFF. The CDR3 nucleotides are TGTGCCAGTAGGACCACAGGGGGCTGGAGCATGAACACTGAAGCTTTCTTT.

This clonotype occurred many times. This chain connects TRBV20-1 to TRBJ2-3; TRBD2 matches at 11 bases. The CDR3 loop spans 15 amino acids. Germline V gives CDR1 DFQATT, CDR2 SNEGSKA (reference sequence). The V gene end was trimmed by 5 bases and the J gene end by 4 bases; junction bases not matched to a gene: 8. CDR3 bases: TGCAGTGCTGCCCGACTAGCGGGACCCTCAGATACGCAGTATTTT. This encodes CSAARLAGPSDTQYF.

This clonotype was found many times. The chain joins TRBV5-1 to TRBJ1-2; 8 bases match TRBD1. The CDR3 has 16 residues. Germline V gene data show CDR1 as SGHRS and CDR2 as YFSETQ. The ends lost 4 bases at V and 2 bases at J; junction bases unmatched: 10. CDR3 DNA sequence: TGCGCCAGCAGCCACGGCCGGACAGGGATCAACTATGGCTACACCTTC. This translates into CASSHGRTGINYGYTF. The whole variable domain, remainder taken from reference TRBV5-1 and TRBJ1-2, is KAGVTQTPRYLIKTRGQQVTLSCSPISGHRSVSWYQQTPGQGLQFLFEYFSETQRNKGNFPGRFSGRQFSNSRSEMNVSTLELGDSALYLCASSHGRTGINYGYTFGSGTRLTVV.

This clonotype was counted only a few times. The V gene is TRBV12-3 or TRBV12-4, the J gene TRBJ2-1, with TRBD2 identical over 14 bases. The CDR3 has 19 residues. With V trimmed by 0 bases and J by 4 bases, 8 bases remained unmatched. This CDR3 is CASSLASGGTSGGYNEQFF. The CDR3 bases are TGTGCCAGCAGTTTAGCGTCAGGTGGGACTAGCGGGGGATACAATGAGCAGTTCTTC.

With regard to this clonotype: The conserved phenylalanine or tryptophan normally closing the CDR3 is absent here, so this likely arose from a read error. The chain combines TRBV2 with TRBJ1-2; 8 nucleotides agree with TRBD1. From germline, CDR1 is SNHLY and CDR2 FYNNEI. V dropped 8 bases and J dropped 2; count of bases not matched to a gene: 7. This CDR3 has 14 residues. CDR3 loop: CASGGQGANYGYTL. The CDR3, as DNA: TGTGCCAGCGGGGGGCAGGGGGCGAACTATGGCTACACCCTC.

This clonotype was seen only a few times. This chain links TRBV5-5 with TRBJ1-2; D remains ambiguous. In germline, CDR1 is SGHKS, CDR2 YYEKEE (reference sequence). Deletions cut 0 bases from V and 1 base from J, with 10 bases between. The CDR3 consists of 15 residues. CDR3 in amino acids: CASSLGRTVNYGYTF. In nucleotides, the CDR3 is TGTGCCAGCAGCTTGGGGCGGACCGTTAACTATGGCTACACCTTC.

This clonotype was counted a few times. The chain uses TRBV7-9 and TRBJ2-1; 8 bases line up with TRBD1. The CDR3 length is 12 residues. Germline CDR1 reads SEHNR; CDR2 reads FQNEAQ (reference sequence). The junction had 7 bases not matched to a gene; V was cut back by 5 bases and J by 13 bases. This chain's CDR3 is CASSQDRGLQFF. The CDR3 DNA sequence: TGTGCCAGCAGCCAAGACAGGGGATTACAGTTCTTC.

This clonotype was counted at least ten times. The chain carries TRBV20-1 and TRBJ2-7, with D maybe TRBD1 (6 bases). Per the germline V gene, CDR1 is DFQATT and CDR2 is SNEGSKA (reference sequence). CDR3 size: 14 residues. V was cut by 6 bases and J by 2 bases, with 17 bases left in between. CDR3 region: CSARKQGPPYEQYF. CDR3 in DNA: TGCAGTGCCAGAAAACAGGGTCCCCCCTACGAGCAGTACTTC.

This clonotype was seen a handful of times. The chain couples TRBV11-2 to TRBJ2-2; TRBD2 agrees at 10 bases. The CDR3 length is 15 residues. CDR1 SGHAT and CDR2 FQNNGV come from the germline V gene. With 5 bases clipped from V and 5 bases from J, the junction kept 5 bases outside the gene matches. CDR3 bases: TGTGCCAGCAGCGTTCCTAGCGGGAGTACCGGGGAGCTGTTTTTT. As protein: CASSVPSGSTGELFF. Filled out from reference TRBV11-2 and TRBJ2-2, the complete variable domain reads EAGVAQSPRYKIIEKRQSVAFWCNPISGHATLYWYQQILGQGPKLLIQFQNNGVVDDSQLPKDRFSAERLKGVDSTLKIQPAKLEDSAVYLCASSVPSGSTGELFFGEGSRLTVL.

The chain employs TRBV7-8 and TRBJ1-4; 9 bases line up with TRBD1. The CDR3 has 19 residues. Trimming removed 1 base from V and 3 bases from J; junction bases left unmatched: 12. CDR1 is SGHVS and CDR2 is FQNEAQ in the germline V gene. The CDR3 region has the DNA TGTGCCAGCAGCTTAGTTAGGACAGGGGTAGTTTTGGCTAATGAAAAACTGTTTTTT. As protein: CASSLVRTGVVLANEKLFF.

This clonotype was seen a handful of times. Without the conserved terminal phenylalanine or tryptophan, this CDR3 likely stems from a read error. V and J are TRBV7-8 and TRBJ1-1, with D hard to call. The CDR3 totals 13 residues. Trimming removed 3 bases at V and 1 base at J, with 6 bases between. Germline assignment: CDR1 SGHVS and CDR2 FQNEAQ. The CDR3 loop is CASSFTENTEAFS. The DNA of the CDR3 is TGTGCCAGCAGCTTTACAGAGAACACTGAAGCTTTCTCT.

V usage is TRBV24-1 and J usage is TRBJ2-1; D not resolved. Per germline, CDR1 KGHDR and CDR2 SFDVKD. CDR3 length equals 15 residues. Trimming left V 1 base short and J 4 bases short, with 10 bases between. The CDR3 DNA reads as TGTGCCACCAGTGATTTTCTCACAGATTACAATGAGCAGTTCTTC. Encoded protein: CATSDFLTDYNEQFF.

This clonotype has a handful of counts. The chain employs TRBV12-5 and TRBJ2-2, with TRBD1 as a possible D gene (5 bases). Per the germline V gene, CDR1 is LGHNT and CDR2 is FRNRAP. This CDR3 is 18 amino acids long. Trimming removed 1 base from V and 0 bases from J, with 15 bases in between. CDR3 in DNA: TGTGCTAGTGGTTTGGCGACCTTTACAGGAACGAACACCGGGGAGCTGTTTTTT. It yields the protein CASGLATFTGTNTGELFF.

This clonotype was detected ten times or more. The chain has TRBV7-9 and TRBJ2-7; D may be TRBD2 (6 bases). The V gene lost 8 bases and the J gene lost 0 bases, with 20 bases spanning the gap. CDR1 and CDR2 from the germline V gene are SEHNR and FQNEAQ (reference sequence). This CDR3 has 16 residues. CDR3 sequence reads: CASETGRDPYSYEQYF. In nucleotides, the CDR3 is TGTGCCAGCGAAACTGGGCGGGACCCATACTCCTACGAGCAGTACTTC.

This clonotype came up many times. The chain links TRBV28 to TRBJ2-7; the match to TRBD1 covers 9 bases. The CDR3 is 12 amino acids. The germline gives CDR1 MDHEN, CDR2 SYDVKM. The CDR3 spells CATQGALNEQYF. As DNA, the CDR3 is TGTGCGACACAGGGGGCTCTTAACGAGCAGTACTTC.

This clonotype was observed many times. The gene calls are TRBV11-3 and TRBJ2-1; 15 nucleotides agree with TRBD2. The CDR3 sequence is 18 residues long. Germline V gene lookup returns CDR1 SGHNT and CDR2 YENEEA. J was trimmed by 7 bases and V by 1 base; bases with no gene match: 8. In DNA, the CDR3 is TGTGCCAGCAGCTTAGGAGGGACTAGCGGGAGGTCGGGGAATGAGCAGTTCTTC. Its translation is CASSLGGTSGRSGNEQFF. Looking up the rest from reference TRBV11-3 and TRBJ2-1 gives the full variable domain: EAGVVQSPRYKIIEKKQPVAFWCNPISGHNTLYWYLQNLGQGPELLIRYENEEAVDDSQLPKDRFSAERLKGVDSTLKIQPAELGDSAVYLCASSLGGTSGRSGNEQFFGPGTRLTVL.

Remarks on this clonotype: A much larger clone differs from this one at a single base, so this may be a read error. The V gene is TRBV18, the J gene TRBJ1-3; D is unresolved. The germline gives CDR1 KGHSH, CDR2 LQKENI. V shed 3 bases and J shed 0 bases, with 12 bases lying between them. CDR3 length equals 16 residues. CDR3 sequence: CASSPYSRTSGNTIYF. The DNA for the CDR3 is TGTGCCAGCTCACCGTACTCCCGGACCTCTGGAAACACCATATATTTT.

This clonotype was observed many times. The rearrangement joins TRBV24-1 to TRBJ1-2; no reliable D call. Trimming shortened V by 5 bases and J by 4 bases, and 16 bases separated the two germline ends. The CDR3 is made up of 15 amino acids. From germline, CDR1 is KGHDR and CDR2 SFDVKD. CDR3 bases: TGTGCCACCAGTGCTGCGCTCGGGTCCATCTATGGCTACACCTTC. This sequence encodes CATSAALGSIYGYTF.

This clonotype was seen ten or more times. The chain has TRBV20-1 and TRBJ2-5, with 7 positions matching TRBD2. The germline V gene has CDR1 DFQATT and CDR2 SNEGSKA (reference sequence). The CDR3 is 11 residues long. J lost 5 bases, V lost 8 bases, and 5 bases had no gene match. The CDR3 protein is CSRGDRETQYF. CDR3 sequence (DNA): TGCAGTCGGGGGGATCGGGAGACCCAGTACTTC.

The CDR3 DNA is TGCAGTGCTAGGGACCCCCGGGACTTTGAGCAGTACTTC. As protein: CSARDPRDFEQYF. The J gene is TRBJ2-7, the V gene TRBV20-1, with D possibly TRBD2 on 6 matching bases. V was pared by 3 bases and J by 7 bases, with 16 bases between. The CDR3 covers 13 residues. CDR1 is DFQATT, CDR2 SNEGSKA, per germline (reference sequence).